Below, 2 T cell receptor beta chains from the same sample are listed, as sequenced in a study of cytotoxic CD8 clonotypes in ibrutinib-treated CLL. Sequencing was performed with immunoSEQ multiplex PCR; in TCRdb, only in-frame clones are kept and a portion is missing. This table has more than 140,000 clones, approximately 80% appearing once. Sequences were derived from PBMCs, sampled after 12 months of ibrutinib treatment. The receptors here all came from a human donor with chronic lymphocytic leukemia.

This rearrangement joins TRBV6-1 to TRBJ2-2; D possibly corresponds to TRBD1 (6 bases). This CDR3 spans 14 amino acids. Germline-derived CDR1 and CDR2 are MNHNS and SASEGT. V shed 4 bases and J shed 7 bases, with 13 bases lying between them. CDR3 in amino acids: CASSGQQGGGELFF. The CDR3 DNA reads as TGTGCCAGCAGTGGCCAACAGGGCGGCGGGGAGCTGTTTTTT.

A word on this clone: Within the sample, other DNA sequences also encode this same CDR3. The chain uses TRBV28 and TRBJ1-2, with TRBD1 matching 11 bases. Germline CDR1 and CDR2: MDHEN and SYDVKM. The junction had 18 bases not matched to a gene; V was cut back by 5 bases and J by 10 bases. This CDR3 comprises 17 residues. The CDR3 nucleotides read TGTGCCAGCAGTGTCATCTCTGGGACAGGGGGGGTCAATGCCTACACCTTC. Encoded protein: CASSVISGTGGVNAYTF.